This TCR beta chain is drawn from a study of T cells in Graves' hyperthyroidism and ophthalmopathy (dated by TCRdb to between 2018 and 2021). Study-wide context: TCR V-J signatures able to tell the groups apart were searched for in a discovery cohort of 100 patients, of whom under 45 had Graves' ophthalmopathy and 57 had stable Graves' hyperthyroidism. In addition, the study compared T-cell repertoires in thyroid tissue and in blood from roughly 6 Graves' hyperthyroidism patients. The 80 to 100 discovery patients were randomly divided into training and test sets at a 7:3 ratio. An independent validation cohort of around 20 hyperthyroidism patients and 17 patients who later progressed to ophthalmopathy tested prospective prediction of ophthalmopathy. Following sampling, methimazole starting at 30 mg daily was given to hyperthyroidism patients, and high-dose intravenous methylprednisolone was given to ophthalmopathy patients. The paper reports TCR Vbeta CDR3 sequencing of over 130 peripheral blood samples: under 45 ophthalmopathy, about 75 hyperthyroidism and some 17 progressor patients. The study at large found these results: Most expanded thyroid clonotypes (frequency above 0.001) were also detected in blood, a finding suggesting that blood repertoires may reflect thyroid immune responses. Sample size was not statistically predetermined, and investigators were not blinded to group allocation. In validation, progression to ophthalmopathy was predicted by the model with 55% to 71% sensitivity and 72.22% specificity, a median of about 6 months before onset. Ophthalmopathy was separated from stable hyperthyroidism by a 13 V-J signature model, with about 88% sensitivity and around 81% specificity obtained in cross-validation and 80%/75% obtained in testing.

Amplification of TCR beta CDR3 regions was carried out from RNA transcripts. For the first round of RT-PCR on the TCR CDR3, the HTBI primer set was used together with the Qiagen OneStep RT-PCR kit. Libraries were constructed in a second round of multiplex PCR, after which size selection and purification were carried out. Libraries were sequenced paired-end with 100 bp reads on an Illumina HiSeq2000. The original methods were these. SOAPnuke was used to process the raw data, with reads discarded if the reads contained adapters or uncalled bases, had a mean Phred below 15, or lacked an exact constant-primer or identifier match. COPE v1.2.5 was used to merge the high-quality paired reads, and each unique nucleotide sequence was defined as a clonotype. Clonotypes were aligned to IMGT TRBV, TRBD and TRBJ reference segments using MiTCR v1.1. Analysis was restricted to V-J combinations with a frequency above 0.0001, which covered about 99% of repertoires. The TCS score was defined as F50 (clonal expansion) divided by E x V (chaos), with BLOSUM62-based TCRdist calculated between CDR3 peptides within each V-J. Welch's t-statistics and random forest reduced roughly 540 V-J features to some 14, which were used in a naive Bayes classifier (R e1071). The Morisita-Horn index was used to measure how similar the thyroid and blood repertoires were. TCRdb reran the public reads through fastp at Q25 and MiXCR, keeping productive beta chains. Rows are unified per CDR3 protein, each entry keeping the most common DNA and genes. The authors' filters were not applied to this entry. This sample comprises around 580,000 distinct CDR3 sequences, 40% to 55% of them detected only once. The ten largest clonotypes hold about 8% of the sample.

Comments on this clonotype: Its antigen is not yet known. The junction does not match germline at one end; this may be a read error.

A patient counted as having stable Graves' hyperthyroidism if no progression to ophthalmopathy occurred over 18 months of follow-up. Hyperthyroidism patients were aged 18 to 65 years and newly diagnosed, with disease duration of less than 2 months. Any patient with an uncontrolled infection, another autoimmune disease, pregnancy or lactation was excluded. Diagnoses were established on the basis of clinical symptoms, serum thyroxine and TRAb, thyroid ultrasound, and orbital computed tomography. Total RNA was extracted using Trizol reagent, and RNA quality was assessed on an Agilent 2100 Bioanalyzer. Sequences were obtained from peripheral blood or thyroid tissue (not recorded which). The receptor's source is a woman aged 18-30 years with Graves' hyperthyroidism.

In nucleotides, the sequence is TGTGCCAGCAGCTACCGGGGGCCCCTGGACTTC. This is translated as CASSYRGPLDF. The chain is encoded by TRBV7-9 joined to TRBJ2-7; the D gene could be TRBD1 or TRBD2, each one agreeing over 6 bases. CDR1 and CDR2, looked up from the germline V gene (reference sequence), are SEHNR and FQNEAQ. From cysteine to phenylalanine, the CDR3 is 11 amino acids long. CDR3 DNA is the only sequence kept; it has 33 bases, read in frame from the first base.